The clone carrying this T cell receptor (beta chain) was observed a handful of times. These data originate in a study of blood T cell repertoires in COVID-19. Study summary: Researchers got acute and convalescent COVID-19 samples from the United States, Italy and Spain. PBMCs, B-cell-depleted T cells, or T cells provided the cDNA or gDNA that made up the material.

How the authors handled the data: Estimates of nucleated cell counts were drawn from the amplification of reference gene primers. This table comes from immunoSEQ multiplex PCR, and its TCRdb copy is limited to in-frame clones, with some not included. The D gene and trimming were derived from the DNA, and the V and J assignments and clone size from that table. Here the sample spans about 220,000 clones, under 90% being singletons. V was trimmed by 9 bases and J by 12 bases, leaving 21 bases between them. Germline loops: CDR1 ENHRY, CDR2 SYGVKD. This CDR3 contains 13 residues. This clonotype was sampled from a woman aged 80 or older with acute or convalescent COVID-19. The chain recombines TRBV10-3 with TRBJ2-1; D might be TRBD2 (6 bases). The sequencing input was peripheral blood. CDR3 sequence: CAILRDFTSVQFF. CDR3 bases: TGTGCCATACTCCGGGACTTCACCTCAGTGCAGTTCTTC.